This record covers a single TCR beta chain. Its antigen remains unidentified. CDR1 KGHSH and CDR2 LQKENI come from the germline V gene. V lost 0 bases and J lost 2; bases outside the gene matches: 7. This CDR3 is built from 17 residues. The sample originates from a study of response to subunit inactivated influenza vaccine. Findings and limits, study-wide: Authors suggested each seasonal influenza vaccination recruits few new T cells.

One entry per CDR3 protein results from TCRdb running MiXCR on the RT-PCR reads. This sample carries roughly 500,000 distinct CDR3 sequences, approximately 16% of them seen once, and the ten largest clones take less than 4%. The sequence was collected from a man aged 50 to 69 who received an inactivated influenza vaccine. This chain uses TRBV18 with TRBJ2-1, with 7 bases fitting TRBD2. Sequencing used CD4+ T cells sorted from PBMCs, obtained around 25 months after vaccination. CDR3 coding DNA: TGTGCCAGCTCACCACCGCGAAGGGAGGGCCCCTACAATGAGCAGTTCTTC. Amino acid sequence: CASSPPRREGPYNEQFF.